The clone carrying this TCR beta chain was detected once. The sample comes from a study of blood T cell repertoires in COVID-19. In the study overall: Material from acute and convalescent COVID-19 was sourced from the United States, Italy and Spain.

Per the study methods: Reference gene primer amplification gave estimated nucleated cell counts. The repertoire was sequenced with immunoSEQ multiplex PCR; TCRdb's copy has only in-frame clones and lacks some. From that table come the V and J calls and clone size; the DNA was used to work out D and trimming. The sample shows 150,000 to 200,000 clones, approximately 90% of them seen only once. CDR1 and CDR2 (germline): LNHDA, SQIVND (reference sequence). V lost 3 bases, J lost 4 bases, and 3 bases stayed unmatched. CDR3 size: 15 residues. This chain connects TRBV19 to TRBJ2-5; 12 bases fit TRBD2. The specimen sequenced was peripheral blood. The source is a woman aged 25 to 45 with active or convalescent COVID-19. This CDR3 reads CASSMSSGGAETQYF. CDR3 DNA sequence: TGTGCCAGTAGTATGTCTAGCGGGGGGGCAGAGACCCAGTACTTC.